Following are 21 T cell receptor beta chains from one sample sequenced in a study of beta chain features in type 1 diabetes (dated by TCRdb to the late 2010s). Libraries were constructed by the immunoSEQ multiplex PCR assay. All of the isolated RNA was reverse transcribed with the High Capacity cDNA Reverse Transcription Kit, so expressed TCRB transcripts were sequenced. Drawn from immuneACCESS, this table holds only the in-frame rearrangements with V and J called that TCRdb kept. Clones are partly lost; checked studies trace under half to an unresolved V gene and leave the rest unexplained. In all, the sample holds under 300,000 clones, and 8% of those were seen once. The ten largest clonotypes hold more than 0.8% of the sample. Sequencing was performed on central memory CD4+ T cells from blood. The receptors originated from a woman aged 18-29 years in good health.

This chain uses TRBV30 with TRBJ1-5; the D gene is possibly TRBD1 (5 bases). Per the germline V gene, CDR1 is GTSNPN and CDR2 is SVGIG (reference sequence). Trimming took 2 bases from V and 3 from J, leaving 14 bases between them. This CDR3 is built from 15 residues. The CDR3 region has the DNA TGTGCCTGGAGTAAAGAACGGGGGAACAATCAGCCCCAGCATTTT. It specifies CAWSKERGNNQPQHF.

The genes are TRBV20-1 and TRBJ2-3; D not resolved. V was trimmed by 7 bases and J by 2 bases, leaving 7 bases between them. The CDR3 length is 11 residues. Germline V gene data show CDR1 as DFQATT and CDR2 as SNEGSKA (reference sequence). This CDR3 is CSGQYTDTQYF. CDR3 coding DNA: TGCAGTGGCCAGTACACAGATACGCAGTATTTT.

This clone was recorded at least ten times. J is TRBJ2-1 and V is TRBV10-3; perhaps TRBD1 as D (5 bases). Germline V gene data show CDR1 as ENHRY and CDR2 as SYGVKD. The CDR3 runs to 13 residues. Trimming took off 10 bases at V and 13 bases at J, with 23 bases between the two ends. The CDR3 loop reads CATGWGPRPAQFF. The CDR3 coding sequence is TGTGCCACAGGGTGGGGTCCACGCCCAGCTCAGTTCTTC.

The table lists this clone with many counts. The V call is TRBV5-1, the J call TRBJ2-7; the match to TRBD2 covers 10 bases. The CDR3 runs to 15 residues. J lost 3 bases, V lost 2 bases, and 5 bases had no gene match. Germline CDR1 and CDR2: SGHRS and YFSETQ. The CDR3 DNA sequence: TGCGCCAGCAGCTTCACCGTAGCGGGAGGCTACGAGCAGTACTTC. The encoded protein is CASSFTVAGGYEQYF.

This clone was picked up a small number of times. V usage is TRBV27 and J usage is TRBJ1-4; D not resolved. The germline V gene encodes CDR1 MNHEY and CDR2 SMNVEV (reference sequence). V was shortened by 7 bases and J by 5 bases, with 17 bases between the two germline ends. The CDR3 is 15 amino acids. Here the CDR3 reads CASTYRGRQNEKLFF. Here the CDR3 DNA reads TGTGCCAGCACGTATCGCGGACGGCAAAATGAAAAACTGTTTTTT.

This clone has just a few counts. J is TRBJ1-1 and V is TRBV5-6; possible D gene TRBD1, 5 bases. CDR1 and CDR2 from the germline V gene are SGHDT and YYEEEE. The ends were cut back, 2 bases at V and 12 bases at J, with 11 bases in the middle. The CDR3 has 11 residues. Here the CDR3 reads CASSFLQASFF. The CDR3, as DNA: TGTGCCAGCAGCTTTTTACAGGCCTCTTTCTTT.

This clone has only a few counts. This chain connects TRBV9 to TRBJ1-2; no firm D call. Germline CDR1 and CDR2: SGDLS and YYNGEE. This CDR3 has 15 amino acids. V shed 4 bases and J shed 5 bases, with 18 bases lying between them. CDR3 loop: CASSLREDGVYGYTF. CDR3 DNA sequence: TGTGCCAGCAGCCTAAGAGAGGACGGCGTTTATGGCTACACCTTC.

This clone was seen at least ten times. J is TRBJ2-3 and V is TRBV10-3; perhaps TRBD1 as D (5 bases). V was shortened by 9 bases and J by 6 bases, with 10 bases between the two germline ends. The CDR3 runs 11 residues. The germline V gene encodes CDR1 ENHRY and CDR2 SYGVKD. The CDR3 loop reads CAMGQLDTQYF. CDR3 nucleotides: TGTGCCATGGGGCAATTGGATACGCAGTATTTT.

This clone turned up a few times. The rearrangement uses TRBV6-6 and TRBJ1-6, with 8 positions matching TRBD1. J was trimmed by 2 bases and V by 7 bases; bases with no gene match: 4. The germline V gene has CDR1 MNHNY and CDR2 SVGAGI (reference sequence). The CDR3 totals 15 residues. CDR3 amino acids: CASTAGGTYNSPLHF. CDR3 DNA sequence: TGTGCCAGCACCGCAGGGGGCACCTATAATTCACCCCTCCACTTT.

About this clone itself: This CDR3 is also generated by other DNA sequences in the sample. The V gene is TRBV28, the J gene TRBJ1-2; TRBD1 agrees at 7 bases. The J segment lost 4 bases and the V segment lost 5 bases, leaving 7 bases of the junction unmatched. The CDR3 has 14 residues. Germline assignment: CDR1 MDHEN and CDR2 SYDVKM. CDR3 protein: CASSPPTGIYGYTF. The CDR3 DNA reads as TGTGCCAGCAGTCCTCCGACAGGGATCTATGGCTACACCTTC.

This clone has only a few counts. The rearrangement uses TRBV5-1 and TRBJ2-6; D is undetermined. This CDR3 is 15 amino acids long. With 0 bases removed from V and 3 bases from J, the gap between germline ends came to 7 bases. In germline, CDR1 is SGHRS, CDR2 YFSETQ. The CDR3 sequence: CASSLEGSGANVLTF. DNA for the CDR3: TGCGCCAGCAGCTTGGAGGGTAGTGGGGCCAACGTCCTGACTTTC. The complete variable domain, with remaining parts taken from reference TRBV5-1 and TRBJ2-6, reads KAGVTQTPRYLIKTRGQQVTLSCSPISGHRSVSWYQQTPGQGLQFLFEYFSETQRNKGNFPGRFSGRQFSNSRSEMNVSTLELGDSALYLCASSLEGSGANVLTFGAGSRLTVL.

Only a few counts were recorded for this clone. The chain combines TRBV2 with TRBJ2-3; D gene unclear. Trimming shortened V by 1 base and J by 1 base, and 9 bases separated the two germline ends. Germline V CDR1 and CDR2: SNHLY, FYNNEI. The CDR3 spans 15 residues. DNA of the CDR3: TGTGCCAGCAGTGAAGGTCGGTGGGGCACAGATACGCAGTATTTT. It encodes CASSEGRWGTDTQYF.

This clone was counted at least ten times. The CDR3 spells CASSSRVGRLPSYNEQFF. In nucleotides, the CDR3 is TGTGCCAGCAGCTCCAGGGTTGGACGGCTCCCCTCCTACAATGAGCAGTTCTTC. The genes are TRBV5-4 and TRBJ2-1; possibly TRBD1 for D (5 bases). Per the germline V gene, CDR1 is SGHNT and CDR2 is YYREEE (reference sequence). V lost 3 bases and J 0 bases, leaving 19 bases between the germline ends. The CDR3 contains 18 residues.

The sample holds many counts of this clone. V is TRBV7-3 and J is TRBJ2-1, with D hard to call. The CDR3 covers 12 residues. With 1 base removed from V and 9 bases from J, the gap between germline ends came to 7 bases. Germline V gene data show CDR1 as SGHTA and CDR2 as FQGTGA. The CDR3: CASSLSIGEQFF. CDR3 coding DNA: TGTGCCAGCAGCTTAAGTATCGGTGAGCAGTTCTTC.

This chain joins TRBV5-6 and TRBJ1-1; no reliable D call. V was cut by 4 bases and J by 5 bases, with 12 bases left in between. The CDR3 has 13 residues. Germline loops: CDR1 SGHDT, CDR2 YYEEEE. CDR3 DNA sequence: TGTGCCAGCAGCCGCTTTCAAGTGACTGAAGCTTTCTTT. Amino acids: CASSRFQVTEAFF.

This chain joins TRBV4-1 and TRBJ1-3, with D unresolved. Per germline, CDR1 MGHRA and CDR2 YSYEKL. Trimming cost V 1 base and J 0 bases, with 10 bases left between them. The CDR3 sequence is 16 residues long. Here the CDR3 DNA reads TGCGCCAGCAGCCAAGGACCCGGGAGCTCTGGAAACACCATATATTTT. This sequence encodes CASSQGPGSSGNTIYF.

The rearrangement joins TRBV7-8 to TRBJ2-5; D call uncertain. The ends were cut back, 5 bases at V and 0 bases at J, with 19 bases in the middle. CDR1 is SGHVS and CDR2 is FQNEAQ in the germline V gene. This CDR3 is built from 17 residues. The CDR3 protein is CASSAHRLVVYQETQYF. The CDR3 coding sequence is TGTGCCAGCAGCGCCCACAGATTGGTGGTGTACCAAGAGACCCAGTACTTC.

The chain joins TRBV28 to TRBJ2-7, with D possibly matching TRBD2 (6 bases). The CDR3 is 14 residues long. Trimming took off 6 bases at V and 3 bases at J, with 15 bases between the two ends. From germline, CDR1 is MDHEN and CDR2 SYDVKM. CDR3 nucleotide sequence: TGTGCCAGCAGCGAGGCGGGGCTTCACTACGAGCAGTACGTC. Its translation: CASSEAGLHYEQYV.

In DNA form, the CDR3 reads TGTGCCAGCAGACCAGGGGGTAGCACTTTCACAGATACGCAGTATTTT. Encoded protein: CASRPGGSTFTDTQYF. The genes are TRBV11-3 and TRBJ2-3; 7 bases agree with TRBD1. Germline V lookup: CDR1 SGHNT, CDR2 YENEEA. This CDR3 is 16 amino acids long. Trimming removed 6 bases from V and 2 bases from J; junction bases left unmatched: 11.

The V and J genes are TRBV5-6 and TRBJ1-4, with 9 bases identical to TRBD1. The CDR3 length is 18 residues. Per germline, CDR1 SGHDT and CDR2 YYEEEE. The ends lost 2 bases at V and 3 bases at J; junction bases unmatched: 11. For the CDR3, the DNA is TGTGCCAGCAGCTTCCTACTAGACAGGGGGAGGGCTAATGAAAAACTGTTTTTT. It encodes CASSFLLDRGRANEKLFF.

Remarks on this clone: The junction differs from germline at one of its ends, possibly a read error. The rearrangement uses TRBV7-7 and TRBJ2-3; unclear D gene. Looked up from germline, CDR1 is SSHAT and CDR2 is FNYEAQ (reference sequence). The CDR3 sequence is 13 residues long. In nucleotides, the CDR3 is TGTGCTAGCAGCCCCGACTGGGGAGATACGCAGTATTTT. Amino acid sequence: CASSPDWGDTQYF.